This entry is about one TCR delta chain. This clone is regarded as medium-sized (0.01 to 0.1%). What antigen it recognizes has not been identified. Base qualities are not provided; no much larger clone lies one nucleotide away. This same CDR3 is encoded by further DNA sequences in the sample. The data belong to a study of γδ T cells in repeated Plasmodium falciparum infection (dated by TCRdb to about 2021). Describing the broader study: Malian children exposed to intense seasonal malaria transmission were enrolled in the natural-infection arm and compared with Australian children matched for age and gender. Several malaria-naive U.S. adults underwent four controlled human malaria infections by bites from P. falciparum NF54-infected Anopheles stephensi mosquitoes over approximately 590 days. Samples from controlled-infection subjects were taken at baseline, just before selected infections, and 21 days after each infection. Malian gammadelta TCR repertoires were analysed cross-sectionally in periods with no transmission and longitudinally across episodes of acute febrile malaria. Using both natural infection in Mali and controlled human malaria infection, the study looked at the way repeated Plasmodium falciparum infection shapes the human gammadelta T cell repertoire.

V is cut back by 3 bases and J by 0 bases, with 12 bases in the junction unmatched. Including cysteine and phenylalanine, the CDR3 has 18 amino acids. Just the 54-base CDR3 DNA is kept, in frame starting at base 1. CDR1 and CDR2, looked up from the germline V gene, are GEAIGNYY and EKD. The library came from multiplex PCR. The data were produced on an Illumina MiSeq. From each sorted gammadelta T cell sample, both TCR gamma (TRG) and TCR delta (TRD) chains were sequenced. The original pipeline was this. Repertoire analyses included clonotype tree plots, accumulated frequency of the top 20 clonotypes, diversity index (DI) and D75 metrics. Clonotypes were called again by TCRdb from the public reads via CATT, and duplicate nucleotide sequences were then merged into one entry. The V and J calls and clone size are TCRdb's, not the authors'. In this sample the table shows 75,000 to 95,000 delta-chain clones, 0.85% to 1% of which occur a single time. Approximately 10% of the sample belongs to the ten largest clones.

For bulk TCR repertoire analysis, Vgamma9/Vdelta2+ and Vdelta2-negative gammadelta T cell populations were flow-sorted out of peripheral blood mononuclear cells. Summary of the overall study and its limitations: The Malian cohort came from a small rural village of predominantly one ethnic group, limiting generalizability. A highly stable polyclonal repertoire over time and infection, with many inter-individual overlapping TCRgamma sequences, was shown by Vgamma9/Vdelta2+ TCR repertoires. Compared with Australian children, Malian children appeared to have Vdelta2-negative gammadelta TCR repertoires that were more clonally expanded, less diverse and less shared. Waves of new clonotype selection in Vdelta2-negative, largely Vdelta1+, gammadelta TCR repertoires appeared to be driven by repeated controlled infections. Because the controlled-infection cohort was small, analysis of inter-individual variability in gammadelta T cell responses was limited.

This receptor was obtained from a pool of human donors (malaria-infected and uninfected, not separated). The V and J segments used are TRDV2 and TRDJ1; 10 bases in the middle match TRDD3. Sequencing was done on a sample of gamma-delta T cells from blood. The sequence in DNA is TGTGCCTGTGACCCAGCATCACTGGGGGATCCTCACACCGATAAACTCATCTTT. Translation gives CACDPASLGDPHTDKLIF.